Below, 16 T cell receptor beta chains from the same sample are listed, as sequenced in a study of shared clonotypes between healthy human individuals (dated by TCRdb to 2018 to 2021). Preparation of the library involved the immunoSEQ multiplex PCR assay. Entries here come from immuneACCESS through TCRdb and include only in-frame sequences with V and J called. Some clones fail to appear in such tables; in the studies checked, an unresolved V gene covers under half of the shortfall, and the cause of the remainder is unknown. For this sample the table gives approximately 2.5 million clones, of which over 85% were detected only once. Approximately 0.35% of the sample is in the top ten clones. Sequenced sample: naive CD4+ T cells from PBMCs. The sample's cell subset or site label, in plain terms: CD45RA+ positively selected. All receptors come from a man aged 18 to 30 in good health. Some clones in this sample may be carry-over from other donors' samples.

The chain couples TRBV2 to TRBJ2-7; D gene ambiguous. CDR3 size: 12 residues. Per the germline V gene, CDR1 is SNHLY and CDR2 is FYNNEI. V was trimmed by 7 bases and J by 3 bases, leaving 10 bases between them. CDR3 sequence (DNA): TGTGCCAGCAAGGCCGCTTACTACGAGCAGTACTTC. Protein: CASKAAYYEQYF. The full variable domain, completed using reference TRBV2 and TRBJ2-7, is EPEVTQTPSHQVTQMGQEVILRCVPISNHLYFYWYRQILGQKVEFLVSFYNNEISEKSEIFDDQFSVERPDGSNFTLKIRSTKLEDSAMYFCASKAAYYEQYFGPGTRLTVT.

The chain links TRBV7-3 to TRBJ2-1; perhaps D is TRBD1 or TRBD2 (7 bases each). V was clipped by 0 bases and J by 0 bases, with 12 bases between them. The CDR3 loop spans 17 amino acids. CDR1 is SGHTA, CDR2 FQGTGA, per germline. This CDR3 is CASSLTGGGSSYNEQFF. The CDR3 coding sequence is TGTGCCAGCAGCTTAACAGGGGGCGGGAGCTCCTACAATGAGCAGTTCTTC.

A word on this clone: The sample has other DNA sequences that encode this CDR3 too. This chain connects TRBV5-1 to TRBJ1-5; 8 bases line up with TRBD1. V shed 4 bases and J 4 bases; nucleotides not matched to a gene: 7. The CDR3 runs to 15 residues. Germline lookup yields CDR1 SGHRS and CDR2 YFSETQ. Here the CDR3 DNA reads TGCGCCAGCAGCCCTGGACAGGGCCTTAATCAGCCCCAGCATTTT. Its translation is CASSPGQGLNQPQHF.

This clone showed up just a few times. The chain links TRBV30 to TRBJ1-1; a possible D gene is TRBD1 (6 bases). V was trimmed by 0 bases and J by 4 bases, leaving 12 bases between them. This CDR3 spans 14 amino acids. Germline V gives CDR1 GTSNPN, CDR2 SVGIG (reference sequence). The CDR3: CAWSVRRGATEAFF. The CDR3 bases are TGTGCCTGGAGTGTCCGTCGGGGGGCCACTGAAGCTTTCTTT.

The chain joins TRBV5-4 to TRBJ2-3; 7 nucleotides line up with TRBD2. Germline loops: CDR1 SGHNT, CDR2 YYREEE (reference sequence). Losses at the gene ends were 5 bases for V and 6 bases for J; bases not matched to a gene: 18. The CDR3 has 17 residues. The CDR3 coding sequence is TGTGCCAGCAGGGTAGGGGCTAGCGGAGGGTCGCGGGATACGCAGTATTTT. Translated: CASRVGASGGSRDTQYF.

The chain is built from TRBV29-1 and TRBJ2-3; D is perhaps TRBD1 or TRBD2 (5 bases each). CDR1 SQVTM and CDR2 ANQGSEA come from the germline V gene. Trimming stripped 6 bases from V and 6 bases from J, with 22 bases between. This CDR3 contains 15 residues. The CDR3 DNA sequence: TGCAGCGTGATTCACACAGGAGGTGTTCGGGATACGCAGTATTTT. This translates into CSVIHTGGVRDTQYF.

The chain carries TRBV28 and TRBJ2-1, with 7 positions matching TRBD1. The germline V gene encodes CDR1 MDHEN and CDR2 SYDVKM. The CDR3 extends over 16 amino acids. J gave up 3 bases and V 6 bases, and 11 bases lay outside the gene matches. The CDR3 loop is CASSTPGQEYYNEQFF. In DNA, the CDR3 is TGTGCCAGCAGCACCCCCGGACAGGAGTACTACAATGAGCAGTTCTTC. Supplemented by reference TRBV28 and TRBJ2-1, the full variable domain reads DVKVTQSSRYLVKRTGEKVFLECVQDMDHENMFWYRQDPGLGLRLIYFSYDVKMKEKGDIPEGYSVSREKKERFSLILESASTNQTSMYLCASSTPGQEYYNEQFFGPGTRLTVL.

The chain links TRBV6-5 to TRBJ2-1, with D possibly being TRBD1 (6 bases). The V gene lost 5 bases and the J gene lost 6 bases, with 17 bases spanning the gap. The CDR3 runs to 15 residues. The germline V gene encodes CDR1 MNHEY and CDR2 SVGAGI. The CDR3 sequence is CASSRTFGRGNEQFF. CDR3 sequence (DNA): TGTGCCAGCAGTAGGACCTTCGGCAGGGGCAATGAGCAGTTCTTC.

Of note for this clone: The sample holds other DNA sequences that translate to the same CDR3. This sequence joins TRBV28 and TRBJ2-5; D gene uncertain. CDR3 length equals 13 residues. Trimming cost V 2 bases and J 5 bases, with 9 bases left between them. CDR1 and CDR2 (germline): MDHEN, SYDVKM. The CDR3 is CASSLGAPETQYF. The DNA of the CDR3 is TGTGCCAGCAGTTTAGGCGCGCCCGAGACCCAGTACTTC.

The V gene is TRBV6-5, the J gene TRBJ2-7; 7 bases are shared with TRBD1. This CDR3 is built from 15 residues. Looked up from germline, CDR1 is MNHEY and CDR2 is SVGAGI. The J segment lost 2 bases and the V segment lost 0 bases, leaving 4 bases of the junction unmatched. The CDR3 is CASSYSGGPPYEQYF. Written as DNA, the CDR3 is TGTGCCAGCAGTTACTCAGGGGGCCCTCCCTACGAGCAGTACTTC.

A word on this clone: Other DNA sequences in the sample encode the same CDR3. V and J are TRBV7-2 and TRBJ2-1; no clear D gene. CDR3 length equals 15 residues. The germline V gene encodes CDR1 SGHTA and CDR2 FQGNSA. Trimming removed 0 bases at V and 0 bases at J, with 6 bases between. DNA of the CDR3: TGTGCCAGCAGCTTAGCATCGAACTCCTACAATGAGCAGTTCTTC. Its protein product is CASSLASNSYNEQFF.

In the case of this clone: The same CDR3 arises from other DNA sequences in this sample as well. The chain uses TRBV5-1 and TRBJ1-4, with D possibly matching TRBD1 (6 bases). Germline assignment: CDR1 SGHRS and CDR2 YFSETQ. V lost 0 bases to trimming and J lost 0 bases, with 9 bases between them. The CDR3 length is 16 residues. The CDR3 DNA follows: TGCGCCAGCAGCTTGGCCAGGGGAGCAACTAATGAAAAACTGTTTTTT. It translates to CASSLARGATNEKLFF.

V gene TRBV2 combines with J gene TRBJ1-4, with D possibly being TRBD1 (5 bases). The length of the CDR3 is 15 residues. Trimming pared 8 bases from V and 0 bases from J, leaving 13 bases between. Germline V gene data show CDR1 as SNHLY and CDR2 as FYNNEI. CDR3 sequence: CASGGPHPTNEKLFF. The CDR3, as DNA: TGTGCCAGCGGGGGTCCACACCCAACTAATGAAAAACTGTTTTTT. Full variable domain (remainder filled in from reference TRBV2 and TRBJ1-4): EPEVTQTPSHQVTQMGQEVILRCVPISNHLYFYWYRQILGQKVEFLVSFYNNEISEKSEIFDDQFSVERPDGSNFTLKIRSTKLEDSAMYFCASGGPHPTNEKLFFGSGTQLSVL.

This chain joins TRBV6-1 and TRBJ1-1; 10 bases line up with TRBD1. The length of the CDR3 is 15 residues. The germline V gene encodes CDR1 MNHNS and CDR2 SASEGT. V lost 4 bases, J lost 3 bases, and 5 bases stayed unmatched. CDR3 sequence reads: CASSVLGTGDTEAFF. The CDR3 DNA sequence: TGTGCCAGCAGTGTACTCGGGACAGGGGACACTGAAGCTTTCTTT.

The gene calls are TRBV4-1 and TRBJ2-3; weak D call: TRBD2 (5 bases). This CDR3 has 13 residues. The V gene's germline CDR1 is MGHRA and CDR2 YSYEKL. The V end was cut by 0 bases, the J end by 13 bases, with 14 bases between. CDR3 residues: CASSQDFVARKYF. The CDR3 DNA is TGCGCCAGCAGCCAAGATTTCGTAGCGAGGAAGTATTTT.

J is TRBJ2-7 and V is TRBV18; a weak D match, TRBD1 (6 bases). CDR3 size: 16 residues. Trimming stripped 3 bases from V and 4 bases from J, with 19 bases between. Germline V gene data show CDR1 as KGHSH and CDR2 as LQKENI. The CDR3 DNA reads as TGTGCCAGCTCACCGCCTCAGGGGTTTCCTCTTTACGAGCAGTACTTC. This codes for CASSPPQGFPLYEQYF. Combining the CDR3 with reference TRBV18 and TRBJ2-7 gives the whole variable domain NAGVMQNPRHLVRRRGQEARLRCSPMKGHSHVYWYRQLPEEGLKFMVYLQKENIIDESGMPKERFSAEFPKEGPSILRIQQVVRGDSAAYFCASSPPQGFPLYEQYFGPGTRLTVT.